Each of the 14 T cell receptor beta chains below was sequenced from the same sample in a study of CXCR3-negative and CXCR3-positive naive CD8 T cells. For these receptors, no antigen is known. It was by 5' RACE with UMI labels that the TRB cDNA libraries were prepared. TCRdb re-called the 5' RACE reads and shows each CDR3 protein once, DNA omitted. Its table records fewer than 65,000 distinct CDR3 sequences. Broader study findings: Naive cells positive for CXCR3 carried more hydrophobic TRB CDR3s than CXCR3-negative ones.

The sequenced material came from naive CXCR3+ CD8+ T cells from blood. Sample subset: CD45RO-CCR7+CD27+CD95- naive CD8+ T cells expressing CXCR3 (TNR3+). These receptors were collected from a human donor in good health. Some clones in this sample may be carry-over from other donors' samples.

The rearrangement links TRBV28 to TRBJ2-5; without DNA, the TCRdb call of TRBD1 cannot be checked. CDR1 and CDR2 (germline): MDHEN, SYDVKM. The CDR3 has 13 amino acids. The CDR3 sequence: CASSLTGRETQYF. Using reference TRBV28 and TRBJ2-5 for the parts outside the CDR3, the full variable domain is DVKVTQSSRYLVKRTGEKVFLECVQDMDHENMFWYRQDPGLGLRLIYFSYDVKMKEKGDIPEGYSVSREKKERFSLILESASTNQTSMYLCASSLTGRETQYFGPGTRLLVL.

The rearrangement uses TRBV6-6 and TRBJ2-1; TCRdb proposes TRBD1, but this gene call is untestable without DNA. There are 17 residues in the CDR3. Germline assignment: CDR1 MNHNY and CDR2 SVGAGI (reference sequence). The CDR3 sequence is CASSYVLDTDSYNEQFF.

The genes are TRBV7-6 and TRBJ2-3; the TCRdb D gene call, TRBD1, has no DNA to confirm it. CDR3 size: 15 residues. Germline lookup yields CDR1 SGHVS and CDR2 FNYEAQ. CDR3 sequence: CASSFGGSSTDTQYF. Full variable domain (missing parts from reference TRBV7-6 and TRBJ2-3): GAGVSQSPRYKVTKRGQDVALRCDPISGHVSLYWYRQALGQGPEFLTYFNYEAQQDKSGLPNDRFSAERPEGSISTLTIQRTEQRDSAMYRCASSFGGSSTDTQYFGPGTRLTVL.

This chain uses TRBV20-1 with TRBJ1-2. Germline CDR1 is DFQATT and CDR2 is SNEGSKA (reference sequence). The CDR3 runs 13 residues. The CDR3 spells CSAQELSDYGYTF.

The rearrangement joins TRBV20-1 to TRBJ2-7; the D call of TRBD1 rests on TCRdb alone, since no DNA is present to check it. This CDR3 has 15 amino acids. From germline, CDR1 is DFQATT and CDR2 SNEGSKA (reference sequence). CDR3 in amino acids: CSARDLQGGPYEQYF.

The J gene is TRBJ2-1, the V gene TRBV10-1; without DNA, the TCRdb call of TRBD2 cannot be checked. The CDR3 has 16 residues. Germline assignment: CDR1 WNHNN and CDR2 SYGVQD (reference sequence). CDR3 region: CASSLFRAGVDNEQFF.

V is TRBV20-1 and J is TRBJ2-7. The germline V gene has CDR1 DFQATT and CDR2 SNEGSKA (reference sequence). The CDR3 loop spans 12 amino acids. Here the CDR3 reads CSARDLENEQYF.

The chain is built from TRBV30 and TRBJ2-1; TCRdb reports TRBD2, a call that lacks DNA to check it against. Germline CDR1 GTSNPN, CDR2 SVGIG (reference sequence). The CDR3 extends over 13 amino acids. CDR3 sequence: CAWSLAGDAEQFF.

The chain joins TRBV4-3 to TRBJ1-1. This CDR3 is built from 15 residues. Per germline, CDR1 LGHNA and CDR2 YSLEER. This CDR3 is CASSQDLRAWEEAFF.

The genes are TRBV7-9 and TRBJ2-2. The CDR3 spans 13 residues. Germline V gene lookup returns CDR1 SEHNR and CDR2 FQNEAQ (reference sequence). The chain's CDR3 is CASSLADFGELFF.

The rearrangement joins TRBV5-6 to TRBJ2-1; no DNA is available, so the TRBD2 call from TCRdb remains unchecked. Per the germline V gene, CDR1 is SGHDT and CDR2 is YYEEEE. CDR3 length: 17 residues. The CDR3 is CASNGWTSETKHNEQFF.

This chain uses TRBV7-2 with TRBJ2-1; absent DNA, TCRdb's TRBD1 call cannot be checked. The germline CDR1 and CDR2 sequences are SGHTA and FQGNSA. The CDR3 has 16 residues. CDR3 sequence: CASSLPVRTGGNEQFF. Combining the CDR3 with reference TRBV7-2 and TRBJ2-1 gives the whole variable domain GAGVSQSPSNKVTEKGKDVELRCDPISGHTALYWYRQSLGQGLEFLIYFQGNSAPDKSGLPSDRFSAERTGGSVSTLTIQRTQQEDSAVYLCASSLPVRTGGNEQFFGPGTRLTVL.

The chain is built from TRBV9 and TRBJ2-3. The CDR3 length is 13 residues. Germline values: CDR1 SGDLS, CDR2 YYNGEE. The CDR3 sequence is CASSVHYTDTQYF.

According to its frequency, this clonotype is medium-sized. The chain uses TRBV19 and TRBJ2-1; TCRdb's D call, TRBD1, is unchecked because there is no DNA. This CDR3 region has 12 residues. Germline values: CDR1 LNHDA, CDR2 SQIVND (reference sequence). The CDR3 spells CASSIGGHKQFF.